These T cell receptor beta chains were read from a single sample in a study of cytomegalovirus exposure and HLA in healthy donors. Data came from immunoSEQ multiplex PCR; TCRdb stores just in-frame clones and leaves some out. The sample contains 200,000 to 250,000 clones, approximately 80% of which appear only once. Material: PBMCs. All receptors come from a boy aged 2 to 10 in good health and CMV-seronegative. CDR3s include the opening cysteine and the closing phenylalanine or tryptophan. The order of the fields is CDR3 protein, CDR3 DNA, clone size, D gene, J gene, V gene. A D gene is named only where the DNA matches it firmly. Clone size is stated in some rows and not others, as once, few, many or a class when expanded.

CDR3aa: CASTYLQEGEQYF
CDR3nt: TGTGCCAGCACCTACCTCCAGGAGGGCGAGCAGTACTTC
abundance: -
d_gene: -
j_gene: TRBJ2-7
v_gene: TRBV5-8

CDR3aa: CASASSEIAGEQYF
CDR3nt: TGTGCCAGCGCTTCTAGCGAGATCGCGGGCGAGCAGTACTTC
abundance: -
d_gene: -
j_gene: TRBJ2-7
v_gene: TRBV9

CDR3aa: CASSFSGQILSYEQYF
CDR3nt: TGTGCCAGCAGTTTTTCGGGACAGATACTCTCCTACGAGCAGTACTTC
abundance: -
d_gene: TRBD1
j_gene: TRBJ2-7
v_gene: TRBV27

CDR3aa: CASSLGDRAETQYF
CDR3nt: TGTGCCAGCAGCTTGGGGGACAGGGCCGAGACCCAGTACTTC
abundance: -
d_gene: TRBD1
j_gene: TRBJ2-5
v_gene: TRBV7-8

CDR3aa: CASSLWTSGVGIETQYF
CDR3nt: TGTGCCAGCAGCTTGTGGACTAGCGGGGTGGGAATAGAGACCCAGTACTTC
abundance: -
d_gene: TRBD2
j_gene: TRBJ2-5
v_gene: TRBV5-6

CDR3aa: CASSPRQGGYTEAFF
CDR3nt: TGTGCCAGCAGTCCTCGACAGGGGGGTTACACTGAAGCTTTCTTT
abundance: -
d_gene: TRBD1
j_gene: TRBJ1-1
v_gene: TRBV6-5

CDR3aa: CASSVGPQGDQPQHF
CDR3nt: TGTGCCAGCAGCGTAGGCCCGCAGGGGGATCAGCCCCAGCATTTT
abundance: -
d_gene: TRBD1
j_gene: TRBJ1-5
v_gene: TRBV9

CDR3aa: CASSQALGGAYGYTF
CDR3nt: TGTGCCAGCAGCCAAGCCTTAGGGGGGGCCTATGGCTACACCTTC
abundance: -
d_gene: -
j_gene: TRBJ1-2
v_gene: TRBV4-2

CDR3aa: CASSLWTTGGNQETQYF
CDR3nt: TGTGCCAGCAGCTTGTGGACGACAGGGGGTAACCAAGAGACCCAGTACTTC
abundance: -
d_gene: TRBD1
j_gene: TRBJ2-5
v_gene: TRBV5-4

CDR3aa: CASSLTGNEQYF
CDR3nt: TGTGCCAGCAGTCTGACAGGGAACGAGCAGTACTTC
abundance: few
d_gene: TRBD1
j_gene: TRBJ2-7
v_gene: TRBV2

CDR3aa: CASSERGSQYEQYF
CDR3nt: TGTGCCAGCAGTGAAAGGGGGAGCCAATACGAGCAGTACTTC
abundance: -
d_gene: -
j_gene: TRBJ2-7
v_gene: TRBV6-1

CDR3aa: CASRLLGADTQYF
CDR3nt: TGTGCCAGTAGACTCCTAGGAGCAGATACGCAGTATTTT
abundance: -
d_gene: -
j_gene: TRBJ2-3
v_gene: TRBV19

CDR3aa: CASGHQDNFGTQYF
CDR3nt: TGTGCCAGCGGACATCAGGACAACTTTGGGACCCAGTACTTC
abundance: -
d_gene: -
j_gene: TRBJ2-5
v_gene: TRBV18

CDR3aa: CASSYTGGPGNEQFF
CDR3nt: TGTGCCAGCAGCTATACGGGGGGGCCGGGCAATGAGCAGTTCTTC
abundance: -
d_gene: TRBD2
j_gene: TRBJ2-1
v_gene: TRBV13

CDR3aa: CASSGQQGNQPQHF
CDR3nt: TGTGCCAGCAGTGGACAACAGGGCAATCAGCCCCAGCATTTT
abundance: -
d_gene: -
j_gene: TRBJ1-5
v_gene: TRBV6-1

CDR3aa: CASSSDTSYEQYF
CDR3nt: TGTGCCAGCAGCTCGGACACCTCCTACGAGCAGTACTTC
abundance: -
d_gene: -
j_gene: TRBJ2-7
v_gene: TRBV5-6

CDR3aa: CASSLTGNTGELFF
CDR3nt: TGTGCCAGCAGTCTTACAGGGAACACCGGGGAGCTGTTTTTT
abundance: -
d_gene: -
j_gene: TRBJ2-2
v_gene: TRBV6-5

CDR3aa: CASSRANTEAFF
CDR3nt: TGTGCCAGCAGCCGAGCGAACACTGAAGCTTTCTTT
abundance: -
d_gene: -
j_gene: TRBJ1-1
v_gene: TRBV6-1

CDR3aa: CASSEFPGTDNEQFF
CDR3nt: TGTGCCAGCAGTGAATTTCCGGGTACCGACAATGAGCAGTTCTTC
abundance: once
d_gene: -
j_gene: TRBJ2-1
v_gene: TRBV2

CDR3aa: CASSPATGNQPQHF
CDR3nt: TGTGCCAGCAGCCCCGCAACAGGCAATCAGCCCCAGCATTTT
abundance: -
d_gene: -
j_gene: TRBJ1-5
v_gene: TRBV11-2

CDR3aa: CASSEVLQETQYF
CDR3nt: TGTGCCAGCAGTGAAGTCCTCCAAGAGACCCAGTACTTC
abundance: -
d_gene: -
j_gene: TRBJ2-5
v_gene: TRBV6-1

CDR3aa: CASGPTSYEQFF
CDR3nt: TGTGCCAGCGGACCGACTAGCTACGAGCAGTTCTTC
abundance: -
d_gene: TRBD2
j_gene: TRBJ2-1
v_gene: TRBV7-9

CDR3aa: CASSVDTGYNSPLHF
CDR3nt: TGTGCCAGCAGCGTAGATACGGGCTATAATTCACCCCTCCACTTT
abundance: -
d_gene: -
j_gene: TRBJ1-6
v_gene: TRBV9

CDR3aa: CASSIDGRSTDTQYF
CDR3nt: TGTGCCAGTAGTATAGACGGGAGAAGCACAGATACGCAGTATTTT
abundance: -
d_gene: -
j_gene: TRBJ2-3
v_gene: TRBV19

CDR3aa: CASSPRVNRGPLNTEAFF
CDR3nt: TGTGCCAGCAGCCCGAGAGTCAACAGGGGCCCCCTGAACACTGAAGCTTTCTTT
abundance: -
d_gene: TRBD1
j_gene: TRBJ1-1
v_gene: TRBV5-6

CDR3aa: CASSVDGGHSSGELFF
CDR3nt: TGTGCCAGCAGCGTAGACGGGGGGCATTCGAGCGGGGAGCTGTTTTTT
abundance: -
d_gene: -
j_gene: TRBJ2-2
v_gene: TRBV9

CDR3aa: CASSQGQSLHF
CDR3nt: TGCGCCAGCAGCCAGGGGCAGTCCCTCCACTTT
abundance: -
d_gene: -
j_gene: TRBJ1-6
v_gene: TRBV4-1

CDR3aa: CASGLGASGGRETQYF
CDR3nt: TGTGCTAGTGGTTTGGGGGCAAGCGGGGGCCGGGAGACCCAGTACTTC
abundance: -
d_gene: TRBD2
j_gene: TRBJ2-5
v_gene: TRBV12-5

CDR3aa: CASSQIAGSYNEQFF
CDR3nt: TGTGCCAGCAGCCAGATAGCGGGGTCCTACAATGAGCAGTTCTTC
abundance: -
d_gene: TRBD2
j_gene: TRBJ2-1
v_gene: TRBV4-2

CDR3aa: CASSPGTLVGYTF
CDR3nt: TGTGCCAGTAGTCCCGGGACACTTGTTGGCTACACCTTC
abundance: -
d_gene: -
j_gene: TRBJ1-2
v_gene: TRBV19

CDR3aa: CAWLKDIQETQYF
CDR3nt: TGTGCCTGGCTCAAGGACATTCAAGAGACCCAGTACTTC
abundance: -
d_gene: -
j_gene: TRBJ2-5
v_gene: TRBV30

CDR3aa: CASRQGGNTEAFF
CDR3nt: TGTGCCAGCAGGCAGGGGGGGAACACTGAAGCTTTCTTT
abundance: -
d_gene: TRBD1
j_gene: TRBJ1-1
v_gene: TRBV2

CDR3aa: CASGNKTWTGNGYGYTF
CDR3nt: TGTGCCAGCGGAAATAAAACGTGGACAGGGAATGGCTATGGCTACACCTTC
abundance: -
d_gene: TRBD1
j_gene: TRBJ1-2
v_gene: TRBV19

CDR3aa: CASSSWDRGTDEQFF
CDR3nt: TGCGCCAGCAGTTCCTGGGACAGGGGAACCGATGAGCAGTTCTTC
abundance: -
d_gene: TRBD1
j_gene: TRBJ2-1
v_gene: TRBV5-1

CDR3aa: CASRLDSDRKYNSPLHF
CDR3nt: TGTGCAAGTCGCTTAGATTCGGACAGGAAATATAATTCACCCCTCCACTTT
abundance: -
d_gene: -
j_gene: TRBJ1-6
v_gene: TRBV12-2

CDR3aa: CASSIDLPQGGDGYTF
CDR3nt: TGTGCCAGTAGTATAGATCTTCCGCAGGGGGGCGATGGCTACACCTTC
abundance: -
d_gene: TRBD1
j_gene: TRBJ1-2
v_gene: TRBV19

CDR3aa: CASSGTGYIHQPQHF
CDR3nt: TGTGCCAGCAGTGGGACAGGGTATATACATCAGCCCCAGCATTTT
abundance: -
d_gene: TRBD1
j_gene: TRBJ1-5
v_gene: TRBV2

CDR3aa: CAWIPRGQPQETQYF
CDR3nt: TGTGCCTGGATCCCCCGGGGACAGCCACAAGAGACCCAGTACTTC
abundance: once
d_gene: TRBD1
j_gene: TRBJ2-5
v_gene: TRBV30

CDR3aa: CASSKGLAGGTDTQYF
CDR3nt: TGTGCCAGCAGCAAAGGACTAGCGGGGGGCACAGATACGCAGTATTTT
abundance: -
d_gene: TRBD2
j_gene: TRBJ2-3
v_gene: TRBV7-6

CDR3aa: CASSPGYEQYF
CDR3nt: TGTGCCAGCAGTCCGGGCTACGAGCAGTACTTC
abundance: -
d_gene: -
j_gene: TRBJ2-7
v_gene: TRBV2

CDR3aa: CAWSIPGLAGEGDEQYF
CDR3nt: TGTGCCTGGAGTATCCCGGGACTAGCGGGAGAAGGCGACGAGCAGTACTTC
abundance: -
d_gene: TRBD2
j_gene: TRBJ2-7
v_gene: TRBV30

CDR3aa: CASKTRPAGLNNEQFF
CDR3nt: TGTGCCAGCAAAACTCGGCCGGCGGGCCTCAACAATGAGCAGTTCTTC
abundance: -
d_gene: -
j_gene: TRBJ2-1
v_gene: TRBV2